This entry concerns a single TCR beta chain. As yet, its antigen is unknown. Every donor, a Caucasian adult, lived in Nashville, Tennessee. Splitting of CD4+ cells produced CD45RA+ naive and CD45RA-negative memory subsets. The data were obtained in a study of shared clonotypes between healthy human individuals. The overall study: Per donor, three plates held CD4 naive cells, three held CD4 memory, two held CD8 naive and one held CD8 memory.

Study-level points and caveats: The four-donor shared clonotypes exceeded non-shared clonotypes in generation probability, with non-shared ones scoring lower.

Profiled with immunoSEQ multiplex PCR; TCRdb holds only in-frame clones, not every one. The sample carries 650,000 to 800,000 clones, over 60% recorded once. The source is a woman aged 30 to 39 in good health. Material: memory CD4+ T cells sorted from blood. The subset here: CD45RA-negative fraction.

CDR3 sequence reads: CASSYREWNTEAFF. CDR3 coding DNA: TGTGCCAGCAGCTATCGAGAGTGGAACACTGAAGCTTTCTTT. The V gene is TRBV5-6, the J gene TRBJ1-1; D not resolved. CDR1 and CDR2 (germline): SGHDT, YYEEEE. Trimming shortened V by 3 bases and J by 1 base, and 10 bases separated the two germline ends. This CDR3 has 14 amino acids. The variable domain in full, completed from reference TRBV5-6 and TRBJ1-1, reads DAGVTQSPTHLIKTRGQQVTLRCSPKSGHDTVSWYQQALGQGPQFIFQYYEEEERQRGNFPDRFSGHQFPNYSSELNVNALLLGDSALYLCASSYREWNTEAFFGQGTRLTVV.